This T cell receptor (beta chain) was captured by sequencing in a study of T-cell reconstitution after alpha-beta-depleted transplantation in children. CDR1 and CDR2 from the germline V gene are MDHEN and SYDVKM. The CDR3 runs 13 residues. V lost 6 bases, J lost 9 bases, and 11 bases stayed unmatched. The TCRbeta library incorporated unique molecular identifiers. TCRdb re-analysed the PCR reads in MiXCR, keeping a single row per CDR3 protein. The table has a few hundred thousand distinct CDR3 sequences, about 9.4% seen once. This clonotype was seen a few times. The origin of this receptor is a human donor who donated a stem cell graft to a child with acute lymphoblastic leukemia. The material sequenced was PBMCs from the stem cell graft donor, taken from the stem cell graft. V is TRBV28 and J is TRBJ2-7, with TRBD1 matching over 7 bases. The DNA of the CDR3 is TGTGCCAGCAGGGACAGGCGGCCTACTAGGCAGTACTTC. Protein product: CASRDRRPTRQYF.